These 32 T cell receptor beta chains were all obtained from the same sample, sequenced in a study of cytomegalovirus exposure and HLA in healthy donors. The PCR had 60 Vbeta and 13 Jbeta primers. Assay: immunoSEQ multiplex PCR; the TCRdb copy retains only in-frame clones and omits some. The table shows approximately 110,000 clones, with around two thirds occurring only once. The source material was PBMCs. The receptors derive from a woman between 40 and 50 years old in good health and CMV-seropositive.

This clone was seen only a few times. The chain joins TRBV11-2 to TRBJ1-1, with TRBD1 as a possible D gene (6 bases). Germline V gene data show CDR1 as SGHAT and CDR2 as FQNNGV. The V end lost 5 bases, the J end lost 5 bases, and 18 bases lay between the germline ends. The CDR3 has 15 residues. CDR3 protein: CASSHLTQGLTEAFF. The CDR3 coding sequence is TGTGCCAGCAGCCACCTGACACAGGGATTAACTGAAGCTTTCTTT.

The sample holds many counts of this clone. The CDR3 DNA follows: TGTGCCAGCACCAGGGCCACAGCAACTAATGAAAAACTGTTTTTT. This sequence encodes CASTRATATNEKLFF. The gene calls are TRBV2 and TRBJ1-4, with D maybe TRBD1 (5 bases). Germline V lookup: CDR1 SNHLY, CDR2 FYNNEI. This CDR3 contains 15 residues. Trimming removed 7 bases at V and 0 bases at J, with 12 bases between.

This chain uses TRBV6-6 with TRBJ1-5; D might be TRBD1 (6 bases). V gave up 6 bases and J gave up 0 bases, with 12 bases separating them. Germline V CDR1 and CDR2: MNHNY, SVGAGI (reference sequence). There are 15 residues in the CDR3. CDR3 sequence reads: CASSPDRDSNQPQHF. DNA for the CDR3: TGTGCCAGCAGCCCGGACAGAGATAGCAATCAGCCCCAGCATTTT.

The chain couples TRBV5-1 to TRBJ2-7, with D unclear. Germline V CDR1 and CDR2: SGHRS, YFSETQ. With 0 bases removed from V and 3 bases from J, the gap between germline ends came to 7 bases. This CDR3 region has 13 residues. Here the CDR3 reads CASSLGRDYEQYF. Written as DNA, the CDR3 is TGCGCCAGCAGCTTGGGTAGAGACTACGAGCAGTACTTC.

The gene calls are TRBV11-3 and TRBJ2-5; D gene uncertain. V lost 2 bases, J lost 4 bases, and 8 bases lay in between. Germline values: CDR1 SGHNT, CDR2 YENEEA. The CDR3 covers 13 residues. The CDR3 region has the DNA TGTGCCAGCAGCTTAAGAGAGCGAGAGACCCAGTACTTC. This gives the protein CASSLRERETQYF.

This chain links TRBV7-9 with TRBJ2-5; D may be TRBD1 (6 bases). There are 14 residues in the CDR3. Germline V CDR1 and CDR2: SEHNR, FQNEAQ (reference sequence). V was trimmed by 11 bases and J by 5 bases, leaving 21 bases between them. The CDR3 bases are TGTGCCGGGCGACAGGCTGGGGCCAGCGAGACCCAGTACTTC. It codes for CAGRQAGASETQYF. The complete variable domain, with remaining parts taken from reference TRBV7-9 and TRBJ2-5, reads DTGVSQNPRHKITKRGQNVTFRCDPISEHNRLYWYRQTLGQGPEFLTYFQNEAQLEKSRLLSDRFSAERPKGSFSTLEIQRTEQGDSAMYLCAGRQAGASETQYFGPGTRLLVL.

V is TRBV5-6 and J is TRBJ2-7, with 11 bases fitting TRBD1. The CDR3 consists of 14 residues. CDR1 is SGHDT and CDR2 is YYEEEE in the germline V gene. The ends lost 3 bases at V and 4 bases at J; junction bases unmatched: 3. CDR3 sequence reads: CASSWGTGGYEQYF. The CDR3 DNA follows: TGTGCCAGCAGCTGGGGGACAGGGGGATACGAGCAGTACTTC.

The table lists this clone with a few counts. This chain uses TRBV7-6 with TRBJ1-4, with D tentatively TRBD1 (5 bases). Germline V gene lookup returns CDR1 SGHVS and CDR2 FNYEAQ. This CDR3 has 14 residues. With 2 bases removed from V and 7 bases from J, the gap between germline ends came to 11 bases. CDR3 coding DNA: TGTGCCAGCAGCTTATTAGGGGCAGGTGAAAAACTGTTTTTT. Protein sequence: CASSLLGAGEKLFF.

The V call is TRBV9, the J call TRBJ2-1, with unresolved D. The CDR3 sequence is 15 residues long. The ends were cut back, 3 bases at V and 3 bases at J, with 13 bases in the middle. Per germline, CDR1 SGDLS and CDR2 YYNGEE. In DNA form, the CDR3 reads TGTGCCAGCAGCGCCGAAGGAGTTTTCTACAATGAGCAGTTCTTC. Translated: CASSAEGVFYNEQFF.

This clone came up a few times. The chain's CDR3 is CASSLLGPGGNQPQHF. The CDR3 DNA reads TGTGCCAGCAGTTTACTCGGCCCGGGGGGCAATCAGCCCCAGCATTTT. The chain joins TRBV6-6 to TRBJ1-5; a possible D gene is TRBD1 (5 bases). Germline CDR1 MNHNY, CDR2 SVGAGI (reference sequence). This CDR3 spans 16 amino acids. V lost 4 bases to trimming and J lost 2 bases, with 15 bases between them.

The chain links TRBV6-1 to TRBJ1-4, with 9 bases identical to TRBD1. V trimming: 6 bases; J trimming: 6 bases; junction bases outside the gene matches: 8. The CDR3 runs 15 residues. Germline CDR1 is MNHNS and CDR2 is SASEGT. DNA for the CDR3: TGTGCCAGCAGCGCGACAGGGGGGTGGGATGAAAAACTGTTTTTT. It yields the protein CASSATGGWDEKLFF.

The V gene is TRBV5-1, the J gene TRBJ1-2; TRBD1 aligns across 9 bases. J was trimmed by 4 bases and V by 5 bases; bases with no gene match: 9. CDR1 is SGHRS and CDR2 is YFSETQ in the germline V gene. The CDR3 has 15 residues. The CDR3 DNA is TGCGCCAGCAGGGTGGGACAGGGCGACTCCTATGGCTACACCTTC. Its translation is CASRVGQGDSYGYTF.

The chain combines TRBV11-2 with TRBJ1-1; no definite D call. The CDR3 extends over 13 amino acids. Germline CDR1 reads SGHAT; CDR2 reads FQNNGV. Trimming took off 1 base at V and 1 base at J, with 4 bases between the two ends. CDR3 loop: CASSLVENTEAFF. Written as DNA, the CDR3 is TGTGCCAGCAGCTTAGTAGAGAACACTGAAGCTTTCTTT.

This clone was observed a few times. Here the CDR3 DNA reads TGTGCCAGCATTCGGACAGTTACTAGCACAGATACGCAGTATTTT. Translating it yields CASIRTVTSTDTQYF. This sequence joins TRBV7-9 and TRBJ2-3, with a weak D call TRBD1 (6 bases). V lost 7 bases to trimming and J lost 0 bases, with 14 bases between them. The CDR3 has 15 amino acids. CDR1 and CDR2 from the germline V gene are SEHNR and FQNEAQ (reference sequence).

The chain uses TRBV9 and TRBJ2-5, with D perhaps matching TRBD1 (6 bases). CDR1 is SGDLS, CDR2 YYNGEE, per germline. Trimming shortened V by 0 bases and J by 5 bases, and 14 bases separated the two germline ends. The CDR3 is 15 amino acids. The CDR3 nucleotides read TGTGCCAGCAGCGTAGTGGGTACAGGGCGGGAGACCCAGTACTTC. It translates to CASSVVGTGRETQYF.

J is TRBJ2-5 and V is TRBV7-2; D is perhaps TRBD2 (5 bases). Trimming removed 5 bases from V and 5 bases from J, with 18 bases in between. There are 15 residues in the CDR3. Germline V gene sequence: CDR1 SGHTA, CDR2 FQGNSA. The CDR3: CASSPGVARGETQYF. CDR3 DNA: TGTGCCAGCAGCCCCGGGGTAGCGCGAGGGGAGACCCAGTACTTC.

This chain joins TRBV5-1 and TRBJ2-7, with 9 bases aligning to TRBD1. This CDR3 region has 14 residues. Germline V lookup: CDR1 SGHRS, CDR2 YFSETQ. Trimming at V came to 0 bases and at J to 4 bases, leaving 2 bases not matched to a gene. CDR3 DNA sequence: TGCGCCAGCAGCTTGGTGGACAGGGGTTACGAGCAGTACTTC. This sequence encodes CASSLVDRGYEQYF.

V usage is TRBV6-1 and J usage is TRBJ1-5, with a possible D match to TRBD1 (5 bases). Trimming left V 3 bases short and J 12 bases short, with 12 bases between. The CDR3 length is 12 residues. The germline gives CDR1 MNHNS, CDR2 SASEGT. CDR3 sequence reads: CASSDWGGSQHF. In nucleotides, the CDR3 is TGTGCCAGCAGTGACTGGGGGGGGAGCCAGCATTTT.

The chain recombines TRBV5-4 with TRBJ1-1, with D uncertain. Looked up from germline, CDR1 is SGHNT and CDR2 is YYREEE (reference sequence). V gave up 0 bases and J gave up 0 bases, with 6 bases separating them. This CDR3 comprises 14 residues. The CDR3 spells CASSLADMNTEAFF. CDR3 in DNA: TGTGCCAGCAGCTTGGCAGATATGAACACTGAAGCTTTCTTT. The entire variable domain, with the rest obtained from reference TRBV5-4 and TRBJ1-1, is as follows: ETGVTQSPTHLIKTRGQQVTLRCSSQSGHNTVSWYQQALGQGPQFIFQYYREEENGRGNFPPRFSGLQFPNYSSELNVNALELDDSALYLCASSLADMNTEAFFGQGTRLTVV.

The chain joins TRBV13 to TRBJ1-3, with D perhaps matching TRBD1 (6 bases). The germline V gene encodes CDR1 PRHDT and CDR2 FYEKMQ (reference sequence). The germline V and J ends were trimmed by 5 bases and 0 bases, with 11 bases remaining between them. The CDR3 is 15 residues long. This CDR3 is CASSPTGASGNTIYF. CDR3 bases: TGTGCCAGCAGCCCGACAGGAGCCTCTGGAAACACCATATATTTT.

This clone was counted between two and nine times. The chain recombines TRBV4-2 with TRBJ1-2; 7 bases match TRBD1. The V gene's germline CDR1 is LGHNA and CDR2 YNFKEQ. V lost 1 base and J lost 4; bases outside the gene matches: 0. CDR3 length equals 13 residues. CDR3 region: CASSQGTGYGYTF. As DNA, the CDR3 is TGTGCCAGCAGCCAAGGGACAGGCTATGGCTACACCTTC.

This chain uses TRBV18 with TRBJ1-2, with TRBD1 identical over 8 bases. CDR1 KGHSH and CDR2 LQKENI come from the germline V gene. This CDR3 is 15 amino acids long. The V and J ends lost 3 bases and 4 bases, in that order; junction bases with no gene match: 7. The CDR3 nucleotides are TGTGCCAGCTCACCGGAAGACAGGGGCCTCTATGGCTACACCTTC. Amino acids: CASSPEDRGLYGYTF.

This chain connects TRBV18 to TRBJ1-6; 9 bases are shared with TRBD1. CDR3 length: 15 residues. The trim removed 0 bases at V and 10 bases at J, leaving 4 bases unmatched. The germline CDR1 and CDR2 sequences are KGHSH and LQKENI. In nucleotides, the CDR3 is TGTGCCAGCTCACCACCGGGGACAGGGCACTCACCCCTCCACTTT. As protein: CASSPPGTGHSPLHF. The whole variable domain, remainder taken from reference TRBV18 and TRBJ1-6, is NAGVMQNPRHLVRRRGQEARLRCSPMKGHSHVYWYRQLPEEGLKFMVYLQKENIIDESGMPKERFSAEFPKEGPSILRIQQVVRGDSAAYFCASSPPGTGHSPLHFGNGTRLTVT.

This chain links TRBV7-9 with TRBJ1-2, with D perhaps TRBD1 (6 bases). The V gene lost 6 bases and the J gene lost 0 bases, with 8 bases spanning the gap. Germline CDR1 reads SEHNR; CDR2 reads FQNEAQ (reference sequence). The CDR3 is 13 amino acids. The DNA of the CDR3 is TGTGCCAGCAGTCGACAGGCTAACTATGGCTACACCTTC. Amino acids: CASSRQANYGYTF.

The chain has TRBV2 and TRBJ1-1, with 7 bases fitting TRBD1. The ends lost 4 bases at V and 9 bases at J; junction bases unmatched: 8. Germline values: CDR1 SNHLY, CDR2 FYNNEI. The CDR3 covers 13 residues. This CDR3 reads CASSGQGVEKAFF. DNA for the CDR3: TGTGCCAGCAGTGGACAGGGAGTCGAAAAAGCTTTCTTT.

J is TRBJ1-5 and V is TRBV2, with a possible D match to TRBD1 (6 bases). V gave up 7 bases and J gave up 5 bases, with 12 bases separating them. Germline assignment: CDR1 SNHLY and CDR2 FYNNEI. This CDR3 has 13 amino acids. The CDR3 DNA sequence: TGTGCCAGCACTACAGGGATTTATCAGCCCCAGCATTTT. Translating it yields CASTTGIYQPQHF.

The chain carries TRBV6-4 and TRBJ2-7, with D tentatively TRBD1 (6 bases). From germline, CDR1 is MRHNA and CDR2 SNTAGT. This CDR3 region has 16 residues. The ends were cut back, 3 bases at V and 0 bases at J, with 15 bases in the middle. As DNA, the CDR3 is TGTGCCAGCAGTGAAGATGGACAGAAGAGCTCCTACGAGCAGTACTTC. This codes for CASSEDGQKSSYEQYF.

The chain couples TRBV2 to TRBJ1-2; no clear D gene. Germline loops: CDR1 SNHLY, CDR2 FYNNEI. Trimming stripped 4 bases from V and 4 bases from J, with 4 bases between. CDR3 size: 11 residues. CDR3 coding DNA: TGTGCCAGCAGTGCTATCTATGGCTACACCTTC. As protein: CASSAIYGYTF.

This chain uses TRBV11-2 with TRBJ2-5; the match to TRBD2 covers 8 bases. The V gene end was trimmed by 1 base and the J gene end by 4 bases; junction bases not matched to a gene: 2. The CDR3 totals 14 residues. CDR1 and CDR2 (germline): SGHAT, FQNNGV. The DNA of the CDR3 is TGTGCCAGCAGCTTAGTCGCGGGGGGAGAGACCCAGTACTTC. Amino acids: CASSLVAGGETQYF. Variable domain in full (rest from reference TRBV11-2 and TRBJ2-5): EAGVAQSPRYKIIEKRQSVAFWCNPISGHATLYWYQQILGQGPKLLIQFQNNGVVDDSQLPKDRFSAERLKGVDSTLKIQPAKLEDSAVYLCASSLVAGGETQYFGPGTRLLVL.

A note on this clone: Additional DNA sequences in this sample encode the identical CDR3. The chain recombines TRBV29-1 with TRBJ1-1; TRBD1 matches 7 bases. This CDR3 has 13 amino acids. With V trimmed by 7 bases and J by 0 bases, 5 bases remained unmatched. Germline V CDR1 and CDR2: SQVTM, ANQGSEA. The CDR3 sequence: CSAGGQLNTEAFF. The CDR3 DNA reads TGCAGCGCTGGGGGACAGTTGAACACTGAAGCTTTCTTT. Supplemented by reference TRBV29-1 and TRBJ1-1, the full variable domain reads SAVISQKPSRDICQRGTSLTIQCQVDSQVTMMFWYRQQPGQSLTLIATANQGSEATYESGFVIDKFPISRPNLTFSTLTVSNMSPEDSSIYLCSAGGQLNTEAFFGQGTRLTVV.

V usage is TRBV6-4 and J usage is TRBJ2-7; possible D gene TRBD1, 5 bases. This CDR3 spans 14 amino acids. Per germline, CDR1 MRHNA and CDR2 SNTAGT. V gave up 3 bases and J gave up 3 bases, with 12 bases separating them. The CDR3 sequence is CASSETDGLYEQYF. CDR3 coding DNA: TGTGCCAGCAGTGAGACAGACGGGCTCTACGAGCAGTACTTC.

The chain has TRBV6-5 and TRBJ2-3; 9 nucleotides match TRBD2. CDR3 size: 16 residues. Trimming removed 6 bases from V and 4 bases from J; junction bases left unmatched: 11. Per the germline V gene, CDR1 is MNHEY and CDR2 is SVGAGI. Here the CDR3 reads CASSYLRLAESDTQYF. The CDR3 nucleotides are TGTGCCAGCAGCTACCTTCGACTAGCGGAGTCAGATACGCAGTATTTT.